This TCR beta chain is from a study of T cell responses to AZD1222 COVID-19 vaccine. For this clone: The antigen is undetermined.

TCRdb keeps only in-frame clones here, not all; method: immunoSEQ multiplex PCR. The sample contains 110,000 or so clones, around 87% of which appear only once. Trimming left V 3 bases short and J 0 bases short, with 15 bases between. CDR1 and CDR2 (germline): SGHDT, YYEEEE. The CDR3 loop spans 16 amino acids. Regarding the study as a whole: After the peak T cell response, and only then, were repertoires sampled. Reports indicate that nearly half of spike-specific TCRs are directed at unmutated variant regions.

The V call is TRBV5-6, the J call TRBJ1-1; D may be TRBD1 (6 bases). This TCR derives from an adult who received the AZD1222 COVID-19 vaccine. This sample comprised peripheral blood, obtained 28 days after the second AZD1222 dose. This CDR3 reads CASSWGGGPLNTEAFF. DNA for the CDR3: TGTGCCAGCAGCTGGGGAGGGGGACCCCTGAACACTGAAGCTTTCTTT. Full variable domain (rest looked up from reference TRBV5-6 and TRBJ1-1): DAGVTQSPTHLIKTRGQQVTLRCSPKSGHDTVSWYQQALGQGPQFIFQYYEEEERQRGNFPDRFSGHQFPNYSSELNVNALLLGDSALYLCASSWGGGPLNTEAFFGQGTRLTVV.